The clone carrying this T cell receptor beta chain was observed a handful of times. Its antigen is unidentified. Each CDR3 protein gets one entry after TCRdb re-called the reads with MiXCR. This sample carries about 160,000 distinct CDR3 sequences, about a fifth of them seen once, and the ten largest clones take 25%. This record belongs to a study of T cell repertoires in cytomegalovirus infection. Whole-study context: An indication of both CMV infection and matching HLA type came from public TCR beta signatures.

Broader study findings: The study found HLA-C-restricted CMV-specific TCR beta clonotypes dominating the ex vivo response.

The V gene's germline CDR1 is DFQATT and CDR2 SNEGSKA (reference sequence). Trimming cost V 2 bases and J 2 bases, with 18 bases left between them. The CDR3 totals 16 residues. This clonotype was sampled from a human donor in good health (CMV status not recorded). Some clones in this sample may be carry-over from other donors' samples. V usage is TRBV20-1 and J usage is TRBJ1-2; no firm D call. The sequencing here drew on CD8+ T cells from cultured PBMCs, taken from culture after CMV antigen stimulation. CDR3 sequence (DNA): TGCAGTGCTAGACCCTTCAGGTCGGGCACCAACTATGGCTACACCTTC. This sequence encodes CSARPFRSGTNYGYTF.